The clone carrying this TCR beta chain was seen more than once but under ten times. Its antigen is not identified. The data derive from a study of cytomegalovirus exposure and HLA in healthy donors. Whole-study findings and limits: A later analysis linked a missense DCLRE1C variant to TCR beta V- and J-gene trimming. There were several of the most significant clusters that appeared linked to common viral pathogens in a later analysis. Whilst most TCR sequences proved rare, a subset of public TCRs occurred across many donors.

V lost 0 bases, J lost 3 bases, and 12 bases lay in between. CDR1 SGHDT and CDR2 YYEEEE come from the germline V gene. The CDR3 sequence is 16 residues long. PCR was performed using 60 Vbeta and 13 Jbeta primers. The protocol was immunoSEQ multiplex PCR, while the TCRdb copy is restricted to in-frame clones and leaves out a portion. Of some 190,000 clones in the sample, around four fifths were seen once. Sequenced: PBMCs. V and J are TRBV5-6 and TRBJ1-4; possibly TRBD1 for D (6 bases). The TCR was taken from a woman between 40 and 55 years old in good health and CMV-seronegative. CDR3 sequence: CASSLGRGRANEKLFF. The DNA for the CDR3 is TGTGCCAGCAGCTTGGGCAGGGGCAGAGCTAATGAAAAACTGTTTTTT.